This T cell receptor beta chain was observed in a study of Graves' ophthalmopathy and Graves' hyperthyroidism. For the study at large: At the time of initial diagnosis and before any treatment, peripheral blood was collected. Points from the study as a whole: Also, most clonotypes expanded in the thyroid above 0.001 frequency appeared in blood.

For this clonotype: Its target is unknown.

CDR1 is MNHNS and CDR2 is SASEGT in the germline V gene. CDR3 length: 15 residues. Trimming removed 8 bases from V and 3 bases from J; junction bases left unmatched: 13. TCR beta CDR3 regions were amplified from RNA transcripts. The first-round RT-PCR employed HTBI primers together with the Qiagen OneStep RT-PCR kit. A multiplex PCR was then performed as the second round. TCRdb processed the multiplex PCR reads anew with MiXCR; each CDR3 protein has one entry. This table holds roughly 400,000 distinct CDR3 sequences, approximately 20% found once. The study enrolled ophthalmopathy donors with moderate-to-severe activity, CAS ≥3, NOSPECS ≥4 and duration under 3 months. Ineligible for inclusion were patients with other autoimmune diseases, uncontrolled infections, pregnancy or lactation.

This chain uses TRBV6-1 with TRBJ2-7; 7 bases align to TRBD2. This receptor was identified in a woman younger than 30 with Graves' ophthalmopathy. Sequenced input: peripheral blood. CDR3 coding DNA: TGTGCCAGCCAGCCGTGGTCTAGCGGAGACTACGAGCAGTACTTC. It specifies CASQPWSSGDYEQYF.